This is a list of T cell receptor beta chains from one sample in a study of siplizumab effects on memory and regulatory T cells. Some clones are missing from TCRdb's copy, which holds only in-frame ones; the method was immunoSEQ multiplex PCR. The table records about 80,000 clones, over 90% of them present only once. Sequencing was performed on CD8+ T cells sorted from blood. The receptors were sampled from a human donor in good health. Each CDR3 is given with its conserved first and last residue. A D gene is named only where the DNA matches it firmly. A clone size is listed for some rows: how often the clone was seen (once, few, many), or a class if it is expanded.

D gene: .
J gene: TRBJ2-7
V gene: TRBV7-9
clone size: .
CDR3 protein: CASSRGQAYEQYF
CDR3 DNA: TGTGCCAGCAGTAGAGGTCAGGCCTACGAGCAGTACTTC

D gene: .
J gene: TRBJ2-7
V gene: TRBV9
clone size: .
CDR3 protein: CASSANRVGYEQYF
CDR3 DNA: TGTGCCAGCAGCGCTAACAGGGTTGGGTACGAGCAGTACTTC

D gene: TRBD1
J gene: TRBJ2-7
V gene: TRBV9
clone size: .
CDR3 protein: CASSPRDRAYEQYF
CDR3 DNA: TGTGCCAGCAGCCCCCGCGACAGGGCCTACGAGCAGTACTTC

D gene: .
J gene: TRBJ2-2
V gene: TRBV9
clone size: .
CDR3 protein: CASGGGVNTGELFF
CDR3 DNA: TGTGCCAGTGGTGGCGGAGTGAACACCGGGGAGCTGTTTTTT

D gene: .
J gene: TRBJ2-1
V gene: TRBV14
clone size: .
CDR3 protein: CASSRDFLYNEQFF
CDR3 DNA: TGTGCCAGCAGCCGAGACTTCCTATACAATGAGCAGTTCTTC

D gene: .
J gene: TRBJ2-7
V gene: TRBV6-1
clone size: .
CDR3 protein: CASSEAASYEQYF
CDR3 DNA: TGTGCCAGCAGTGAAGCGGCTTCCTACGAGCAGTACTTC

D gene: TRBD1
J gene: TRBJ2-7
V gene: TRBV27
clone size: .
CDR3 protein: CASSEGQHFYEQYF
CDR3 DNA: TGTGCCAGCAGCGAGGGACAGCATTTCTACGAGCAGTACTTC

D gene: TRBD2
J gene: TRBJ2-5
V gene: TRBV2
clone size: .
CDR3 protein: CASSEVGTRGETQYF
CDR3 DNA: TGTGCCAGCAGTGAAGTAGGGACTAGGGGGGAGACCCAGTACTTC

D gene: TRBD1
J gene: TRBJ1-4
V gene: TRBV19
clone size: .
CDR3 protein: CASSIDYRDRGNEKLFF
CDR3 DNA: TGTGCCAGTAGTATAGATTACCGGGACAGGGGTAATGAAAAACTGTTTTTT

D gene: TRBD2
J gene: TRBJ2-2
V gene: TRBV4-1
clone size: .
CDR3 protein: CASSQGLAGYTGELFF
CDR3 DNA: TGCGCCAGCAGTCAGGGACTAGCGGGATACACCGGGGAGCTGTTTTTT

D gene: TRBD2
J gene: TRBJ2-7
V gene: TRBV6-5
clone size: once
CDR3 protein: CASSETSAGEQYF
CDR3 DNA: TGTGCCAGCAGTGAGACTAGCGCCGGCGAGCAGTACTTC

D gene: TRBD1
J gene: TRBJ1-5
V gene: TRBV6-1
clone size: .
CDR3 protein: CASSEEDRGSNQPQHF
CDR3 DNA: TGTGCCAGCAGTGAAGAGGACAGGGGGAGCAATCAGCCCCAGCATTTT

D gene: .
J gene: TRBJ1-3
V gene: TRBV27
clone size: .
CDR3 protein: CASRDLRSGNTIYF
CDR3 DNA: TGTGCCAGCAGGGACCTCCGGTCTGGAAACACCATATATTTT

D gene: TRBD1
J gene: TRBJ2-7
V gene: TRBV5-5
clone size: .
CDR3 protein: CASSWGQGVAYEQYF
CDR3 DNA: TGTGCCAGCAGCTGGGGACAGGGGGTCGCCTACGAGCAGTACTTC

D gene: .
J gene: TRBJ2-7
V gene: TRBV19
clone size: .
CDR3 protein: CASSPTPAGGASGSYEQYF
CDR3 DNA: TGTGCCAGTAGTCCTACCCCGGCAGGGGGGGCTAGCGGCTCCTACGAGCAGTACTTC

D gene: TRBD2
J gene: TRBJ2-1
V gene: TRBV4-1
clone size: once
CDR3 protein: CASSQVSSGRLNEQFF
CDR3 DNA: TGCGCCAGCAGCCAAGTCTCTAGCGGGAGGCTGAATGAGCAGTTCTTC

D gene: .
J gene: TRBJ1-5
V gene: TRBV4-1
clone size: .
CDR3 protein: CASSRQMNSNQPQHF
CDR3 DNA: TGCGCCAGCAGCCGGCAGATGAATAGCAATCAGCCCCAGCATTTT

D gene: TRBD1
J gene: TRBJ1-4
V gene: TRBV27
clone size: .
CDR3 protein: CASRRTGLSEKLFF
CDR3 DNA: TGTGCCAGCAGGCGGACAGGGCTCTCTGAAAAACTGTTTTTT

D gene: .
J gene: TRBJ2-3
V gene: TRBV2
clone size: once
CDR3 protein: CASSGVGRGADTQYF
CDR3 DNA: TGTGCCAGCAGTGGGGTCGGGAGAGGGGCAGATACGCAGTATTTT

D gene: .
J gene: TRBJ2-3
V gene: TRBV14
clone size: .
CDR3 protein: CASSQAGSTDTQYF
CDR3 DNA: TGTGCCAGCAGCCAGGCAGGAAGCACAGATACGCAGTATTTT

D gene: .
J gene: TRBJ2-7
V gene: TRBV6-6
clone size: .
CDR3 protein: CASSTGVRLAYEQYF
CDR3 DNA: TGTGCCAGCAGTACTGGTGTCAGGCTGGCCTACGAGCAGTACTTC

D gene: .
J gene: TRBJ2-7
V gene: TRBV6-1
clone size: once
CDR3 protein: CASSGRDFTYEQYF
CDR3 DNA: TGTGCCAGCAGTGGCCGGGACTTCACCTACGAGCAGTACTTC

D gene: TRBD2
J gene: TRBJ2-5
V gene: TRBV5-1
clone size: .
CDR3 protein: CASSLLAGGLQETQYF
CDR3 DNA: TGCGCCAGCAGCCTCTTAGCGGGAGGGCTTCAAGAGACCCAGTACTTC

D gene: .
J gene: TRBJ1-1
V gene: TRBV11-2
clone size: .
CDR3 protein: CASSLVSAVNTEAFF
CDR3 DNA: TGTGCCAGCAGCTTAGTGAGCGCAGTGAACACTGAAGCTTTCTTT

D gene: TRBD1
J gene: TRBJ2-1
V gene: TRBV6-5
clone size: .
CDR3 protein: CASKVWTGDHEQFF
CDR3 DNA: TGTGCCAGCAAGGTCTGGACAGGGGATCATGAGCAGTTCTTC

D gene: .
J gene: TRBJ1-5
V gene: TRBV4-1
clone size: .
CDR3 protein: CASSHGGGNQPQHF
CDR3 DNA: TGCGCCAGCAGCCATGGGGGAGGCAATCAGCCCCAGCATTTT

D gene: .
J gene: TRBJ2-3
V gene: TRBV6-1
clone size: .
CDR3 protein: CASSARGATDTQYF
CDR3 DNA: TGTGCCAGCAGTGCCCGCGGCGCCACAGATACGCAGTATTTT

D gene: TRBD2
J gene: TRBJ2-3
V gene: TRBV7-9
clone size: .
CDR3 protein: CASRNGLGNTDTQYF
CDR3 DNA: TGTGCCAGCAGAAACGGACTAGGGAACACAGATACGCAGTATTTT

D gene: .
J gene: TRBJ2-5
V gene: TRBV29-1
clone size: .
CDR3 protein: CSGLQVGETQYF
CDR3 DNA: TGCAGCGGCCTACAGGTGGGAGAGACCCAGTACTTC

D gene: .
J gene: TRBJ2-1
V gene: TRBV21-1
clone size: .
CDR3 protein: CASSSQAGESYNEQFF
CDR3 DNA: TGTGCCAGCAGCAGCCAAGCGGGAGAATCCTACAATGAGCAGTTCTTC

D gene: .
J gene: TRBJ2-4
V gene: TRBV2
clone size: .
CDR3 protein: CASSTTITYF
CDR3 DNA: TGTGCCAGCTCGACGACTATCACGTACTTC

D gene: .
J gene: TRBJ2-1
V gene: TRBV5-5
clone size: .
CDR3 protein: CASSLTAGDYFF
CDR3 DNA: TGTGCCAGCAGCTTGACGGCAGGGGATTACTTCTTC

D gene: .
J gene: TRBJ2-5
V gene: TRBV12-5
clone size: .
CDR3 protein: CASGLGQGLQETQYF
CDR3 DNA: TGTGCTAGTGGTTTGGGGCAGGGACTTCAAGAGACCCAGTACTTC

D gene: .
J gene: TRBJ2-7
V gene: TRBV4-1
clone size: .
CDR3 protein: CASSQDVYMVHSSYEQYF
CDR3 DNA: TGCGCCAGCAGCCAAGATGTCTATATGGTCCACAGCTCCTACGAGCAGTACTTC

D gene: .
J gene: TRBJ2-3
V gene: TRBV5-5
clone size: .
CDR3 protein: CASSLWGGTDTQYF
CDR3 DNA: TGTGCCAGCAGCTTGTGGGGGGGCACAGATACGCAGTATTTT

D gene: .
J gene: TRBJ2-5
V gene: TRBV11-3
clone size: .
CDR3 protein: CASSSRDRQETQYF
CDR3 DNA: TGTGCCAGCAGCTCCAGAGACAGGCAAGAGACCCAGTACTTC

D gene: .
J gene: TRBJ2-1
V gene: TRBV7-9
clone size: .
CDR3 protein: CASREPGGAGYNEQFF
CDR3 DNA: TGTGCCAGCCGCGAACCTGGGGGGGCCGGCTACAATGAGCAGTTCTTC

D gene: .
J gene: TRBJ2-3
V gene: TRBV6-5
clone size: .
CDR3 protein: CASSYSAGGGYDTQYF
CDR3 DNA: TGTGCCAGCAGTTACTCGGCCGGCGGAGGGTACGATACGCAGTATTTT

D gene: TRBD2
J gene: TRBJ2-1
V gene: TRBV7-3
clone size: .
CDR3 protein: CASRPPPLAGKREGNEQFF
CDR3 DNA: TGTGCCAGCAGACCCCCACCCCTCGCGGGGAAGCGGGAGGGGAATGAGCAGTTCTTC

D gene: .
J gene: TRBJ2-7
V gene: TRBV5-6
clone size: .
CDR3 protein: CASSPGAYEQYF
CDR3 DNA: TGTGCCAGCAGCCCTGGGGCCTACGAGCAGTACTTC

D gene: .
J gene: TRBJ2-1
V gene: TRBV10-3
clone size: .
CDR3 protein: CAISGSEETGYNEQFF
CDR3 DNA: TGTGCCATCAGTGGGAGTGAGGAGACCGGTTACAATGAGCAGTTCTTC

D gene: .
J gene: TRBJ1-2
V gene: TRBV28
clone size: .
CDR3 protein: CASSFTEGTYGYTF
CDR3 DNA: TGTGCCAGCAGTTTCACCGAGGGGACCTATGGCTACACCTTC

D gene: .
J gene: TRBJ2-5
V gene: TRBV28
clone size: .
CDR3 protein: CATTIRPSGAPETQYF
CDR3 DNA: TGTGCCACCACCATCCGCCCGTCGGGGGCTCCAGAGACCCAGTACTTC

D gene: TRBD1
J gene: TRBJ1-2
V gene: TRBV12-5
clone size: .
CDR3 protein: CASGPGQGNYGYTF
CDR3 DNA: TGTGCTAGTGGTCCTGGACAGGGGAACTATGGCTACACCTTC